This T cell receptor (beta chain) is from a study of shared clonotypes between healthy human individuals. The CDR3 loop spans 15 amino acids. J gave up 2 bases and V 2 bases, and 3 bases lay outside the gene matches. Per the germline V gene, CDR1 is MNHNS and CDR2 is SASEGT. The quantity of DNA used in unsorted PBMC replicate PCRs was around 300 ng, corresponding to around 32,000 T cell genomes. The unsorted PBMC sample used ten immunoSEQ deep assay plates. Sequenced by immunoSEQ multiplex PCR; TCRdb stores in-frame clones only, minus some. Of about 500,000 clones listed, around 77% were seen once; the top ten hold approximately 12%.

The source of this sequence is a woman aged 40 to 50 in good health. Some clones in this sample may be carry-over from other donors' samples. Sequenced input: PBMCs. The chain carries TRBV6-1 and TRBJ2-1; 7 bases fit TRBD2. CDR3 DNA sequence: TGTGCCAGCAGTGAACAGGCGGGAGCCTACAATGAGCAGTTCTTC. Residues: CASSEQAGAYNEQFF.